Sequencing of this T cell receptor (beta chain) was carried out in a study of blood T cell repertoires in COVID-19. Background on the study: The origin of the acute and convalescent COVID-19 samples was the United States, Italy and Spain. T cells, B-cell-depleted T cells, or PBMCs supplied cDNA or gDNA.

Authors' processing steps: Estimates of nucleated cell counts were drawn from the amplification of reference gene primers. Profiling relied on immunoSEQ multiplex PCR, and the TCRdb table lists in-frame clones only, not all of them. The V and J calls and clone size were taken over from that table, and D and trimming were inferred from the DNA. The table lists roughly 240,000 clones, 87% of them singletons, with just over 2.5% in the top ten. The CDR3 runs 15 residues. Germline-derived CDR1 and CDR2 are KGHSH and LQKENI. V lost 3 bases and J 5 bases, leaving 16 bases between the germline ends. Membership in each cohort depended on participant-reported clinical history.

Sequences were obtained from PBMCs or T cells enriched from blood (not recorded which). The V and J genes are TRBV18 and TRBJ1-1; D is unresolved. This clonotype originated in a woman in her twenties or thirties with acute COVID-19. CDR3 loop: CASSPRSGSETEAFF. In DNA, the CDR3 is TGTGCCAGCTCACCTCGTTCCGGGTCGGAGACTGAAGCTTTCTTT.